The rows below give T cell receptor beta chains drawn from one sample of a study of cytomegalovirus exposure and HLA in healthy donors. Method: immunoSEQ multiplex PCR; TCRdb's copy keeps in-frame clones and lacks some. This sample's clone table lists some 84,000 clones. Sequenced material: PBMCs. The receptors here all came from a man aged 50 to 60 in good health and CMV-seronegative. Each CDR3 is given with its conserved first and last residue. Fields, in order: V gene, D gene, J gene, CDR3 protein, CDR3 DNA. D genes are given only for firm matches.

TRBV19,.,TRBJ1-2,CASSTPGIYGYTF,TGTGCCAGTAGTACCCCCGGGATCTATGGCTACACCTTC
TRBV4-3,TRBD2,TRBJ2-1,CASSQGLAGVYNEQFF,TGCGCCAGCAGCCAAGGCTTAGCGGGGGTCTACAATGAGCAGTTCTTC
TRBV10-1,.,TRBJ2-1,CASSETGESSYNEQFF,TGCGCCAGCAGTGAGACCGGGGAGAGCTCCTACAATGAGCAGTTCTTC
TRBV7-3,.,TRBJ1-2,CASSPTGGGDYGYTF,TGTGCCAGCAGCCCTACGGGGGGGGGAGACTATGGCTACACCTTC
TRBV5-4,.,TRBJ1-2,CASSPAGGILPYGYTF,TGTGCCAGCAGCCCGGCGGGGGGCATACTCCCCTATGGCTACACCTTC
TRBV6-5,.,TRBJ1-1,CASSEAGGLGAFF,TGTGCCAGCAGTGAAGCAGGAGGTCTGGGGGCTTTCTTT
TRBV20-1,TRBD2,TRBJ2-1,CSVPGGNEQFF,TGCAGTGTACCCGGGGGGAATGAGCAGTTCTTC
TRBV7-3,TRBD1,TRBJ1-2,CASSLTGQGDYGYTF,TGTGCCAGCAGCTTGACGGGACAGGGGGACTATGGCTACACCTTC
TRBV28,TRBD1,TRBJ2-7,CASSGQGGSDEQYF,TGTGCCAGCAGTGGACAGGGAGGATCTGACGAGCAGTACTTC
TRBV5-1,.,TRBJ2-7,CASSLGDTVGVEQYF,TGCGCCAGCAGCTTGGGGGACACCGTCGGTGTCGAGCAGTACTTC